These T cell receptor beta chains were read from a single sample in a study of blood T cell repertoires in COVID-19. Assay: immunoSEQ multiplex PCR; the TCRdb copy retains only in-frame clones and omits some. The table has roughly 120,000 clones, about four fifths seen once. Sequencing was done on a sample of peripheral blood. The receptors here all came from a woman aged 55-69 years with acute or convalescent COVID-19. CDR3s include the opening cysteine and the closing phenylalanine or tryptophan. D genes are given only for firm matches. The size field is filled for only some rows; it gives once, few, many or a size class.

d_call j_call v_call clone_size cdr3_nt cdr3_aa
. TRBJ1-6 TRBV4-3 once TGCGCCAGCAGCCAGAGGGACATTTTACGCTCCTATAATTCACCCCTCCACTTT CASSQRDILRSYNSPLHF
TRBD1 TRBJ1-2 TRBV9 . TGTGCCAGCAGCGTACTACCGACAGGGGATGGCTACACCTTC CASSVLPTGDGYTF
TRBD1 TRBJ1-3 TRBV9 . TGTGCCAGCAGCGTTACAGGGGCTCGACGAGCCCATGGAAACACCATATATTTT CASSVTGARRAHGNTIYF
TRBD1 TRBJ2-3 TRBV9 many TGTGCCAGCAGCGCACAGGGGGCGACCACAGATACGCAGTATTTT CASSAQGATTDTQYF
. TRBJ2-1 TRBV7-9 . TGTGCCAGCAGCTTAGCGGGGACAAAAGAGCAGTTCTTC CASSLAGTKEQFF
TRBD1 TRBJ1-2 TRBV28 . TGTGCCAGCAGTTTATGGGGGACAGAGGGTGCTAACTATGGCTACACCTTC CASSLWGTEGANYGYTF
TRBD1 TRBJ1-1 TRBV5-1 . TGCGCCAGCAGCTTTTTACAGGGGGGGAACACTGAAGCTTTCTTT CASSFLQGGNTEAFF
. TRBJ2-3 TRBV6-5 . TGTGCCAGCAGCCCAATGGAGGAAACAGATACGCAGTATTTT CASSPMEETDTQYF
TRBD1 TRBJ1-1 TRBV2 once TGTGCCAGCAGTGAGGACAGGGGGCGGGTGCCTGAAGCTTTCTTT CASSEDRGRVPEAFF
TRBD2 TRBJ2-3 TRBV7-3 . TGTGCCAGCAGCTTTCGTTCCGGACTAGCGGGGGGGCCGGGTACAGATACGCAGTATTTT CASSFRSGLAGGPGTDTQYF
. TRBJ2-2 TRBV15 few TGTGCCACCAGCCCGAGTATAGGGGCCGCGAACACCGGGGAGCTGTTTTTT CATSPSIGAANTGELFF
TRBD1 TRBJ1-2 TRBV27 . TGTGCCAGCGGGACAGACTATTCTGGCTACACCTTC CASGTDYSGYTF
. TRBJ1-5 TRBV21-1 . TGTGCCAGCAGCACTGGCCTGGAGGGTCGGCTGGAGAATCAGCCCCAGCATTTT CASSTGLEGRLENQPQHF
. TRBJ2-4 TRBV14 . TGTGCCAGCAGCTCCTCCCTAGCCAAAAACATTCAGTACTTC CASSSSLAKNIQYF
TRBD2 TRBJ2-7 TRBV2 . TGTGCCAGCAGCCTAGCGGGTTCCTACGAGCAGTACTTC CASSLAGSYEQYF
. TRBJ2-7 TRBV5-1 few TGCGCCAGCAGCTTGGCCACAGGGAGTTCCTACGAGCAGTACTTC CASSLATGSSYEQYF
TRBD1 TRBJ1-4 TRBV19 . TGTGCCAGCCTCCGGACAGGACCTAATGAAAAACTGTTTTTT CASLRTGPNEKLFF
. TRBJ2-5 TRBV6-6 . TGTGCCAGCACCATAAGGGACTCCCGAGGGGAGACCCAGTACTTC CASTIRDSRGETQYF
. TRBJ1-1 TRBV28 . TGTGCCAGCGATTCCCCGTCGGGGGGAGCCACTGAAGCTTTCTTT CASDSPSGGATEAFF
. TRBJ2-5 TRBV6-2/TRBV6-3 . TGTGCCAGCAGTTCCTTACAGGGATCGGTTGAGACCCAGTACTTC CASSSLQGSVETQYF